Listed below are T cell receptor beta chains from one sample, sequenced in a study of T-cell reconstitution after alpha-beta-depleted transplantation in children. MiXCR, run by TCRdb on the PCR reads, gives a single entry per CDR3 protein. Of roughly 500,000 distinct CDR3 sequences in the sample, roughly 18% were seen once. The sequenced sample was PBMCs from the stem cell graft donor, obtained from the stem cell graft. The receptors shown here come from a human donor who donated a stem cell graft to a child with acute lymphoblastic leukemia. CDR3s include the opening cysteine and the closing phenylalanine or tryptophan. The D gene is left open where the match is weak. The size entry is marked missing in some rows and otherwise reads once, few, many or a size class.

cdr3_nt cdr3_aa j_call d_call clone_size v_call
TGTGCCAGCAGTTTAGCCTCAGGGATTAATGAAAAACTGTTTTTT CASSLASGINEKLFF TRBJ1-4 - - TRBV12-3/TRBV12-4
TGCAGTGCTAGAGGACTAGCGGGCGAGCAGTACTTC CSARGLAGEQYF TRBJ2-7 TRBD2 few TRBV20-1
TGTGCCAGCAGCCAAGTTAGCGGGAGGCCTAACAATGAGCAGTTCTTC CASSQVSGRPNNEQFF TRBJ2-1 TRBD2 - TRBV3-1
TGCAGTGCCCGGGTTTGGGCGGAGGAAAACTATGGCTACACCTTC CSARVWAEENYGYTF TRBJ1-2 - - TRBV20-1
TGCAGTGCTAGAGTCGGACAGGGAAACACCATATATTTT CSARVGQGNTIYF TRBJ1-3 - few TRBV20-1
TGTGCCAGCAGCTTAACGTGGGCAGGGGGCAATCAGCCCCAGCATTTT CASSLTWAGGNQPQHF TRBJ1-5 - few TRBV7-8
TGTGCCAGCAGCTTAGGAGACAGGGCCGTTGGGGGAACAGATACGCAGTATTTT CASSLGDRAVGGTDTQYF TRBJ2-3 TRBD1 - TRBV7-8
TGCGCCAGCAGCCCTAACCGGGTAACAGAATCCTACGAGCAGTACTTC CASSPNRVTESYEQYF TRBJ2-7 - - TRBV5-1
TGTGCCAGCAGCGTAGCGGGCGGCGGAGCGGGAGTAGTCCCCTCCTACGAGCAGTACTTC CASSVAGGGAGVVPSYEQYF TRBJ2-7 TRBD2 few TRBV9
TGTGCTAGTGGTTCGCATGGAGCGGGACCCACCGGGGAGCTGTTTTTT CASGSHGAGPTGELFF TRBJ2-2 TRBD2 - TRBV12-5
TGTGCCAGCAGCCTAGGGGGCCTTGAAGGCTACACCTTC CASSLGGLEGYTF TRBJ1-2 TRBD1 - TRBV12-3/TRBV12-4
TGTGCCAGCAGACTCGGACTAGCGGGATGGTACCATGAGCAGTTCTTC CASRLGLAGWYHEQFF TRBJ2-1 TRBD2 - TRBV12-3/TRBV12-4
TGTGCCAGCAGCTTCCGTAAAGGGGGGGGTGAGCAGTTCTTC CASSFRKGGGEQFF TRBJ2-1 - - TRBV11-3
TGTGCCAGCAGCGGCGACGGATCTAGCGGGAGCGTGGGCTCCTACAATGAGCAGTTCTTC CASSGDGSSGSVGSYNEQFF TRBJ2-1 TRBD2 - TRBV9
TGTGCCAGCAGTTTCTGGACAGATACGCAGTATTTT CASSFWTDTQYF TRBJ2-3 - few TRBV12-3/TRBV12-4
TGCAGTGCCCAGACTCGCCACAATGAGCAGTTCTTC CSAQTRHNEQFF TRBJ2-1 - - TRBV20-1
TGTGCCAGCAGCTTAGGTCAGACTAACTATGGCTACACCTTC CASSLGQTNYGYTF TRBJ1-2 - few TRBV7-9
TGTGCCAGCAGTCGAGACAGGGGGAAGGTAAACATTCAGTACTTC CASSRDRGKVNIQYF TRBJ2-4 TRBD1 few TRBV6-2/TRBV6-3
TGCGCCAGCAGCCAAGGGTATGCAGGCCAAGAGACCCAGTACTTC CASSQGYAGQETQYF TRBJ2-5 - - TRBV4-1
TGCGCCAGCGGACGGGCCGACTCCTACGAGCAGTACTTC CASGRADSYEQYF TRBJ2-7 - few TRBV5-1
TGCAGTGCTAGGGACAGGGTGCGTTCCTACGAGCAGTACTTC CSARDRVRSYEQYF TRBJ2-7 TRBD1 few TRBV20-1
TGTGCCATCGGCTCCGGGACGGCTGACGAGCAGTACTTC CAIGSGTADEQYF TRBJ2-7 - - TRBV10-3
TGTGCCAGCAGTTATTTGGGGGTCCTTCCCTACGAGCAGTACTTC CASSYLGVLPYEQYF TRBJ2-7 - few TRBV6-5
TGTGCCAGCAGCCGAGACGAAAGCGGGAGGGGTGATACGCAGTATTTT CASSRDESGRGDTQYF TRBJ2-3 TRBD2 once TRBV5-5
TGTGCCAGCAGCTTTTCCCCGGGACAGGGTTCCGAGCAGTACTTC CASSFSPGQGSEQYF TRBJ2-7 TRBD1 - TRBV5-5
TGTGCCACCAGCAGAAAAGCGGGAGACCTCAATGAGCAGTTCTTC CATSRKAGDLNEQFF TRBJ2-1 TRBD2 - TRBV15
TGTGCCAGCACCTCGGCCGAGGGGACTACCCCCGGGGACGCAGATACGCAGTATTTT CASTSAEGTTPGDADTQYF TRBJ2-3 TRBD2 few TRBV27
TGCAGTGCGGACTCCGGACTGAGAGCTTCAACTAATGAAAAACTGTTTTTT CSADSGLRASTNEKLFF TRBJ1-4 - - TRBV20-1
TGTGCCAGCAGCGACATACTAGCTCTGGGAGATACGCAGTATTTT CASSDILALGDTQYF TRBJ2-3 - few TRBV13
TGTGCCAGCAGCGTAGGGGGTAGCGGGGTAGCCAAAAACATTCAGTACTTC CASSVGGSGVAKNIQYF TRBJ2-4 TRBD2 few TRBV9
TGTGCCAGCACCCAAGTAAAACGAACCCAAGATCTTCGCTATGGCTACACCTTC CASTQVKRTQDLRYGYTF TRBJ1-2 - - TRBV3-1
TGTGCCAGCACCGAATCGACAGGGATTCAGCCCCAGCATTTT CASTESTGIQPQHF TRBJ1-5 TRBD1 - TRBV12-3/TRBV12-4
TGTGCCAGCAGTGAACTGCCGGGTCTTTACGAGCAGTACTTC CASSELPGLYEQYF TRBJ2-7 - few TRBV27
TGTGCCAGCAGCCAAGATAGCGGTGAGACCCAGTACTTC CASSQDSGETQYF TRBJ2-5 - - TRBV3-1
TGTGCCAGCAGCTTAGCCCGGGACAAGAGCGCCGAGCAGTACTTC CASSLARDKSAEQYF TRBJ2-7 - few TRBV7-6
TGCAGTGCTAGCCCTCTGGAACTAGCGGGAGTCCGTGAGCAGTTCTTC CSASPLELAGVREQFF TRBJ2-1 TRBD2 - TRBV20-1
TGCAGTGCGCCCGGGACAGGGAATGTCACCGGGGAGCTGTTTTTT CSAPGTGNVTGELFF TRBJ2-2 TRBD1 many TRBV20-1
TGTGCCAGCAGTGAGTATTCTAGCGGGTTATCCTACGAGCAGTACTTC CASSEYSSGLSYEQYF TRBJ2-7 TRBD2 - TRBV6-1
TGTGCCAGCAGTTACAGGGGATCTGGCGGCGGGGAGCTGTTTTTT CASSYRGSGGGELFF TRBJ2-2 - - TRBV6-5
TGTGCCAGCAGCCACCGGGACAGGGGCATAGAGACCCAGTACTTC CASSHRDRGIETQYF TRBJ2-5 TRBD1 few TRBV7-9
TGTGCCAGCAGCGCCTTATCAGGCGGCTACAATGAGCAGTTCTTC CASSALSGGYNEQFF TRBJ2-1 - - TRBV9